Sequencing of this TCR beta chain was carried out in a study of neoadjuvant anti-PD-1 for oral cavity cancer. The sample's time point: after neoadjuvant nivolumab, at surgical resection. Here immunoSEQ multiplex PCR was the method, and the copy in TCRdb shows in-frame clones only, minus some. This sample has about 42,000 clones, with about 76% found just once. CDR1 is SGHRS, CDR2 YFSETQ, per germline. The CDR3 extends over 16 amino acids. V was trimmed by 0 bases and J by 5 bases, leaving 17 bases between them. The sequence was obtained from a person aged 35-80 years with oral cavity squamous cell carcinoma. The material was PBMCs, obtained after nivolumab (anti-PD-1) treatment. The chain employs TRBV5-1 and TRBJ2-5, with unresolved D. The CDR3 DNA reads as TGCGCCAGCAGCTTGGGGATCTGGGTTCGGCAGGAGACCCAGTACTTC. Translated, it gives CASSLGIWVRQETQYF.